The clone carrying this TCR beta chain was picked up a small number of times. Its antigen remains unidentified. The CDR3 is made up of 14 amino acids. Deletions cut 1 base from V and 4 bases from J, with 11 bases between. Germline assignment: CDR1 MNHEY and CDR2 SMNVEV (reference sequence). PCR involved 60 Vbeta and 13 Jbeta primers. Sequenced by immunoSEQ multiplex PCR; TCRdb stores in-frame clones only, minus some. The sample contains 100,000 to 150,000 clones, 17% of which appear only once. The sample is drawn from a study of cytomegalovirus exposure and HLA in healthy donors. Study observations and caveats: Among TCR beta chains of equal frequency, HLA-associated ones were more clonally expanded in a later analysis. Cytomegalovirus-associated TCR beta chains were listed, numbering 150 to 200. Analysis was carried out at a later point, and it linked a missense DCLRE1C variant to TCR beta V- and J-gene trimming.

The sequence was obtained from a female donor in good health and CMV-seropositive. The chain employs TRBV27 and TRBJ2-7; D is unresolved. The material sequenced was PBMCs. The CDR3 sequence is CASSLLSLSYEQYF. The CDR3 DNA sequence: TGTGCCAGCAGTTTATTGTCCCTGTCGTACGAGCAGTACTTC.